This T cell receptor beta chain was documented in a study of cytomegalovirus exposure and HLA in healthy donors. J lost 1 base, V lost 0 bases, and 10 bases had no gene match. Germline V CDR1 and CDR2: SGDLS, YYNGEE. The CDR3 has 18 residues. Vbeta (60) and Jbeta (13) primers were used in the PCR. Libraries were prepared by immunoSEQ multiplex PCR; TCRdb keeps only in-frame clonotypes and omits some of them. The table lists approximately 130,000 clones. V gene TRBV9 combines with J gene TRBJ1-2; 9 positions match TRBD1. Sequencing was performed on PBMCs. The receptor was isolated from a woman aged 60 to 75 in good health and CMV-seronegative. DNA for the CDR3: TGTGCCAGCAGCGTAGACCCCACAGGGGGCGTAGGTAACTATGGCTACACCTTC. This codes for CASSVDPTGGVGNYGYTF.